The rows below give T cell receptor beta chains drawn from one sample of a study of shared clonotypes between healthy human individuals. TCRdb keeps only in-frame clones here, not all; method: immunoSEQ multiplex PCR. The sample lists about 870,000 clones, almost 95% seen once, with approximately 25% in the top ten. Material for sequencing was naive CD8+ T cells sorted from blood. Receptor source: a man younger than 40 in good health. The CDR3 runs from the conserved cysteine through the conserved F or W. Fields, in order: D gene, J gene, clone size, V gene, CDR3 protein, CDR3 DNA. D genes are given only for firm matches. Size tells how often a clone was seen (once, few, many) or the class of an expanded clone, and some rows leave it out.

>TRBD1|TRBJ2-5|few|TRBV5-1
CASSLVDRGQETQYF
TGCGCCAGCAGCTTGGTGGACAGGGGGCAAGAGACCCAGTACTTC
>-|TRBJ2-2|-|TRBV5-6
CASSPGLPTGELFF
TGTGCCAGCAGCCCGGGACTGCCCACCGGGGAGCTGTTTTTT
>TRBD1|TRBJ2-7|-|TRBV2
CASSIRDRVYEQYF
TGTGCCAGCAGTATCCGGGACAGGGTCTACGAGCAGTACTTC
>-|TRBJ1-4|few|TRBV6-5
CASSYMGGTNEKLFF
TGTGCCAGCAGTTACATGGGGGGAACTAATGAAAAACTGTTTTTT
>TRBD2|TRBJ2-1|-|TRBV13
CASSLEKREGGNEQFF
TGTGCCAGCAGCTTAGAAAAGCGGGAGGGCGGAAATGAGCAGTTCTTC
>-|TRBJ1-2|-|TRBV23-1
CALEPHGVCYGYTF
TGCGCCCTCGAACCCCACGGGGTGTGCTATGGCTACACCTTC
>TRBD1|TRBJ2-7|-|TRBV6-1
CASSGPGTGSHEQYF
TGTGCCAGCAGTGGCCCAGGGACAGGGTCCCACGAGCAGTACTTC
>TRBD2|TRBJ2-7|-|TRBV28
CASWGGAEQYF
TGTGCCAGTTGGGGGGGTGCCGAGCAGTACTTC
>TRBD1|TRBJ2-7|-|TRBV7-9
CASSDRDREDYEQYF
TGTGCCAGCAGCGACCGGGACAGGGAAGACTACGAGCAGTACTTC
>-|TRBJ2-7|-|TRBV5-8
CASSTDRSYEGRIDYEQYF
TGTGCCAGCAGCACGGACCGTTCGTACGAAGGGAGGATCGACTACGAGCAGTACTTC
>-|TRBJ1-2|-|TRBV6-1
CASSEQQRSYGYTF
TGTGCCAGCAGTGAACAGCAACGTAGCTATGGCTACACCTTC
>-|TRBJ2-7|-|TRBV10-1
CASSESRGATYEQYF
TGCGCCAGCAGTGAGTCCCGGGGGGCCACCTACGAGCAGTACTTC
>TRBD1|TRBJ2-7|-|TRBV4-2
CASSSEPRTGVEEQYF
TGTGCCAGCAGCTCGGAACCCCGGACAGGGGTCGAAGAGCAGTACTTC
>-|TRBJ1-1|-|TRBV7-9
CASSSFKGLNTEAFF
TGTGCCAGCAGCTCATTCAAGGGGCTAAACACTGAAGCTTTCTTT
>TRBD1|TRBJ2-7|medium-sized|TRBV6-1
CASSEEGSGGDEQYF
TGTGCCAGCAGTGAAGAGGGGTCAGGGGGCGACGAGCAGTACTTC
>-|TRBJ1-4|-|TRBV2
CASSESGTRANEKLFF
TGTGCCAGCAGTGAATCGGGGACACGGGCGAATGAAAAACTGTTTTTT
>-|TRBJ2-4|-|TRBV11-2
CASSLEPPRRNIQYF
TGTGCCAGCAGCTTAGAGCCCCCTCGGCGCAACATTCAGTACTTC
>-|TRBJ2-7|-|TRBV7-9
CASSSSRTYEQYF
TGTGCCAGCAGCTCCAGTCGTACCTACGAGCAGTACTTC